Described below is a single T cell receptor beta chain sequence and its context. This entry belongs to a study of cytomegalovirus exposure and HLA in healthy donors. With 60 Vbeta and 13 Jbeta primers, the PCR was carried out. Profiling relied on immunoSEQ multiplex PCR, and the TCRdb table lists in-frame clones only, not all of them. The sample includes fewer than 200,000 clones, 81% of them seen just once. Unmatched junction bases numbered 3, after V lost 10 bases and J lost 7 bases. This CDR3 region has 11 residues. Germline V gene sequence: CDR1 MRHNA, CDR2 SNTAGT. Sequencing input: PBMCs. The origin of this receptor is a man in his forties or fifties in good health and CMV-seropositive. The V call is TRBV6-4, the J call TRBJ2-2; 7 bases align to TRBD2. CDR3 sequence: CANAGDGELFF. The CDR3 DNA reads as TGTGCCAACGCGGGGGACGGGGAGCTGTTTTTT.